The clone carrying this T cell receptor beta chain was seen only a few times. This sample is part of a study of regulatory T cells in long-lasting Graves disease. TCR beta libraries were built with iRepertoire HTBI primers and Arm-PCR of CDR3 regions. One entry per CDR3 protein, called by TCRdb with MiXCR from the multiplex PCR reads. In the table there are about 460,000 distinct CDR3 sequences, about 20% of which are singletons. As for time point: persistent/refractory GD, antithyroid drugs over 5 years with positive TRAb. Extracted RNA from PBMCs served as the source of the TCR library. Deletions cut 0 bases from V and 2 bases from J, with 7 bases between. This CDR3 comprises 14 residues. Germline CDR1 SGHTA, CDR2 FQGTGA.

The TCR comes from a female donor with Graves disease. The sample here was peripheral blood mononuclear cells (PBMCs), taken when the disease was refractory, from a patient treated with antithyroid drugs. The J gene is TRBJ2-5, the V gene TRBV7-3; D gene ambiguous. The CDR3 is CASSLTTAQETQYF. Here the CDR3 DNA reads TGTGCCAGCAGCTTAACGACTGCTCAAGAGACCCAGTACTTC.